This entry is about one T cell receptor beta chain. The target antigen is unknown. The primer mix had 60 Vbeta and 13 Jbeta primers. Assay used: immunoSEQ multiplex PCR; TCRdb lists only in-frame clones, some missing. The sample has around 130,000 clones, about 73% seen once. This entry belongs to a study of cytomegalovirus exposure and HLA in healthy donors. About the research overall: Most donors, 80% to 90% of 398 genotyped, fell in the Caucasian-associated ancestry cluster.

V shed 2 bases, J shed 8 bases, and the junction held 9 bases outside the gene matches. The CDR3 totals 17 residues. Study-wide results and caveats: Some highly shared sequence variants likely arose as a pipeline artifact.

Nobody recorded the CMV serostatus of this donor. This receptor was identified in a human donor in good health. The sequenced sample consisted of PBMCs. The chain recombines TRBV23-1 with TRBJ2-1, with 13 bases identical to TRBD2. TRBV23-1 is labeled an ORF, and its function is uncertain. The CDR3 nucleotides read TGCGCCAGCAGTCAAACCCTTACTAGCGGGAGGGCGGATGAGCAGTTCTTC. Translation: CASSQTLTSGRADEQFF.